The 2 T cell receptor beta chains listed next were all sequenced from one sample in a study of T cell responses to AZD1222 COVID-19 vaccine. Generated by immunoSEQ multiplex PCR, the TCRdb table keeps only in-frame clones and is missing some. Here the sample spans roughly 77,000 clones, approximately 90% being singletons. This specimen consisted of peripheral blood, obtained 28 days after the second AZD1222 dose. The receptors derive from an adult who received the AZD1222 COVID-19 vaccine.

The chain uses TRBV2 and TRBJ2-3, with TRBD2 matching 7 bases. V dropped 3 bases and J dropped 5; count of bases not matched to a gene: 8. Germline CDR1 reads SNHLY; CDR2 reads FYNNEI. The CDR3 sequence is 15 residues long. Here the CDR3 DNA reads TGTGCCAGCAGTGATAGTCCCACGGGGGGAGATACGCAGTATTTT. Protein sequence: CASSDSPTGGDTQYF. The full variable domain, with the rest looked up from reference TRBV2 and TRBJ2-3, is EPEVTQTPSHQVTQMGQEVILRCVPISNHLYFYWYRQILGQKVEFLVSFYNNEISEKSEIFDDQFSVERPDGSNFTLKIRSTKLEDSAMYFCASSDSPTGGDTQYFGPGTRLTVL.

The rearrangement links TRBV9 to TRBJ2-1; D gene unclear. V lost 4 bases and J lost 0, with 14 bases in between. Germline V gives CDR1 SGDLS, CDR2 YYNGEE. The CDR3 has 16 amino acids. Written as DNA, the CDR3 is TGTGCCAGCAGCTCAGCAGTGGAAAGCTCCTACAATGAGCAGTTCTTC. It translates to CASSSAVESSYNEQFF.